Presented here are 16 T cell receptor beta chains from one specimen sequenced in a study of technical replicates of blood from a handful of donors (dated by TCRdb to about 2017). The method behind the library was the immunoSEQ multiplex PCR assay. This is the immuneACCESS table as TCRdb keeps it, with only in-frame sequences that have V and J called. A part of the clones is gone; compared with another copy, unresolved V genes explain less than half, and the rest is unexplained. For this sample there are approximately 80,000 clones; more than 95% appear just once. The ten largest clones represent about 0.15% of the sample. Sample: T cells isolated from PBMCs. All receptors derive from a human donor in good health.

The J gene is TRBJ2-7, the V gene TRBV5-1, with D perhaps matching TRBD1 (5 bases). The V and J ends lost 4 bases and 0 bases respectively, with 14 bases between them. The length of the CDR3 is 15 residues. Germline CDR1 and CDR2: SGHRS and YFSETQ. The CDR3 bases are TGCGCCAGCAGCCCGGCCCCGGACACCTCCTACGAGCAGTACTTC. This codes for CASSPAPDTSYEQYF.

The chain employs TRBV4-1 and TRBJ1-4; D not certain. With 0 bases removed from V and 7 bases from J, the gap between germline ends came to 6 bases. From germline, CDR1 is MGHRA and CDR2 YSYEKL. CDR3 length: 13 residues. In DNA form, the CDR3 reads TGCGCCAGCAGCCAAGATCTAGGTGAAAAACTGTTTTTT. This codes for CASSQDLGEKLFF.

The rearrangement uses TRBV9 and TRBJ2-7; the D gene is possibly TRBD1 (6 bases). Germline values: CDR1 SGDLS, CDR2 YYNGEE. V was trimmed by 7 bases and J by 6 bases, leaving 20 bases between them. The CDR3 covers 14 residues. The CDR3 sequence: CASGGTGQFGEQYF. The CDR3 coding sequence is TGTGCCAGCGGGGGTACCGGACAGTTTGGCGAGCAGTACTTC.

This chain links TRBV11-2 with TRBJ1-6; D unclear. The CDR3 is 14 amino acids. V lost 8 bases, J lost 0 bases, and 8 bases lay in between. Germline assignment: CDR1 SGHAT and CDR2 FQNNGV. The CDR3 bases are TGTGCCAGCGCCGAGAGCTCCTATAATTCACCCCTCCACTTT. Its translation: CASAESSYNSPLHF.

This rearrangement joins TRBV27 to TRBJ2-2; D perhaps matches TRBD1 (6 bases). V lost 6 bases, J lost 6 bases, and 26 bases lay in between. This CDR3 spans 18 amino acids. Germline V gene lookup returns CDR1 MNHEY and CDR2 SMNVEV (reference sequence). The CDR3 sequence: CASSPGHRVPPYAGELFF. In DNA, the CDR3 is TGTGCCAGCAGCCCGGGACACCGTGTTCCCCCGTACGCCGGGGAGCTGTTTTTT.

The gene calls are TRBV19 and TRBJ2-2, with 10 bases lining up with TRBD1. CDR1 is LNHDA, CDR2 SQIVND, per germline (reference sequence). The CDR3 runs to 16 residues. V trimming: 5 bases; J trimming: 6 bases; junction bases outside the gene matches: 9. The CDR3 DNA reads as TGTGCCAGTAGTCCTCTAAGGGGACAGGGGCCCGGGGAGCTGTTTTTT. As protein: CASSPLRGQGPGELFF. Looking up the rest from reference TRBV19 and TRBJ2-2 gives the full variable domain: DGGITQSPKYLFRKEGQNVTLSCEQNLNHDAMYWYRQDPGQGLRLIYYSQIVNDFQKGDIAEGYSVSREKKESFPLTVTSAQKNPTAFYLCASSPLRGQGPGELFFGEGSRLTVL.

The chain combines TRBV7-2 with TRBJ2-7, with 9 bases that match TRBD2. CDR3 size: 15 residues. V lost 2 bases, J lost 5 bases, and 7 bases stayed unmatched. Germline-derived CDR1 and CDR2 are SGHTA and FQGNSA. This CDR3 is CASSLNSGSFNEQYF. CDR3 DNA: TGTGCCAGCAGCTTAAATAGCGGGAGTTTCAACGAGCAGTACTTC. The full variable domain, with the rest looked up from reference TRBV7-2 and TRBJ2-7, is GAGVSQSPSNKVTEKGKDVELRCDPISGHTALYWYRQSLGQGLEFLIYFQGNSAPDKSGLPSDRFSAERTGGSVSTLTIQRTQQEDSAVYLCASSLNSGSFNEQYFGPGTRLTVT.

This sequence joins TRBV5-4 and TRBJ1-6; TRBD1 matches at 7 bases. Trimming took 5 bases from V and 9 from J; bases not matched to a gene: 11. Germline V gene lookup returns CDR1 SGHNT and CDR2 YYREEE (reference sequence). This CDR3 has 15 amino acids. This chain's CDR3 is CASSSYRGIGSPLHF. CDR3 bases: TGTGCCAGCAGTTCATACAGGGGAATTGGTTCACCCCTCCACTTT.

This chain connects TRBV15 to TRBJ1-5, with 8 nucleotides matching TRBD1. V trimming: 11 bases; J trimming: 3 bases; junction bases outside the gene matches: 9. Germline-derived CDR1 and CDR2 are LNHNV and YYDKDF (reference sequence). The CDR3 runs 14 residues. CDR3 protein: CAPQRQGPNQPQHF. Written as DNA, the CDR3 is TGTGCCCCCCAGAGACAGGGGCCCAATCAGCCCCAGCATTTT.

The chain recombines TRBV7-7 with TRBJ2-3; D may be TRBD2 (5 bases). Germline lookup yields CDR1 SSHAT and CDR2 FNYEAQ (reference sequence). The CDR3 runs to 13 residues. The V end was cut by 4 bases, the J end by 5 bases, with 10 bases between. The CDR3: CASSYEGKDTQYF. As DNA, the CDR3 is TGTGCCAGCAGCTACGAGGGAAAAGATACGCAGTATTTT.

Concerning this clone itself: The sample contains more than one DNA sequence encoding this CDR3. This chain links TRBV5-1 with TRBJ2-2; D is undetermined. CDR3 length equals 13 residues. Germline V lookup: CDR1 SGHRS, CDR2 YFSETQ. The V gene lost 1 base and the J gene lost 4 bases, with 5 bases spanning the gap. The DNA of the CDR3 is TGCGCCAGCAGCTTGACTGTCACCGGGGAGCTGTTTTTT. It specifies CASSLTVTGELFF.

The chain uses TRBV11-2 and TRBJ2-7, with 8 bases that match TRBD1. The CDR3 length is 16 residues. CDR1 is SGHAT, CDR2 FQNNGV, per germline. V lost 5 bases and J lost 1; bases outside the gene matches: 10. The CDR3 coding sequence is TGTGCCAGCAGCAACTCAAGCCGGGACAGGTCCTACGAGCAGTACTTC. Translating gives CASSNSSRDRSYEQYF.

The V and J genes are TRBV10-3 and TRBJ1-1; 11 bases map to TRBD1. The length of the CDR3 is 15 residues. The V gene end was trimmed by 4 bases and the J gene end by 5 bases; junction bases not matched to a gene: 6. CDR1 and CDR2 from the germline V gene are ENHRY and SYGVKD. CDR3 nucleotide sequence: TGTGCCATCAGTGGGACAGGGGGCTGGGGTACTGAAGCTTTCTTT. Residues: CAISGTGGWGTEAFF.

The V gene is TRBV7-9, the J gene TRBJ1-1, with TRBD1 as a possible D gene (5 bases). The germline CDR1 and CDR2 sequences are SEHNR and FQNEAQ (reference sequence). The CDR3 is 15 residues long. V was trimmed by 3 bases and J by 4 bases, leaving 15 bases between them. The CDR3 region is CASSFLRDSPTEAFF. The CDR3 nucleotides read TGTGCCAGCAGCTTTCTTCGGGACTCCCCCACTGAAGCTTTCTTT.

The chain uses TRBV7-9 and TRBJ2-2; D perhaps matches TRBD2 (5 bases). CDR1 and CDR2 from the germline V gene are SEHNR and FQNEAQ (reference sequence). V was clipped by 6 bases and J by 6 bases, with 8 bases between them. The CDR3 has 12 amino acids. CDR3 nucleotide sequence: TGTGCCAGCAGTGACGGGGCCGGGGAGCTGTTTTTT. Translated, it gives CASSDGAGELFF.

The V and J genes are TRBV4-1 and TRBJ1-5; 9 bases are a match to TRBD1. V lost 3 bases to trimming and J lost 7 bases; unmatched junction nucleotides: 4. The CDR3 runs 14 residues. The germline V gene encodes CDR1 MGHRA and CDR2 YSYEKL. CDR3 amino acids: CASSHGQGNQPQHF. CDR3 sequence (DNA): TGCGCCAGCAGCCACGGACAGGGGAACCAGCCCCAGCATTTT.